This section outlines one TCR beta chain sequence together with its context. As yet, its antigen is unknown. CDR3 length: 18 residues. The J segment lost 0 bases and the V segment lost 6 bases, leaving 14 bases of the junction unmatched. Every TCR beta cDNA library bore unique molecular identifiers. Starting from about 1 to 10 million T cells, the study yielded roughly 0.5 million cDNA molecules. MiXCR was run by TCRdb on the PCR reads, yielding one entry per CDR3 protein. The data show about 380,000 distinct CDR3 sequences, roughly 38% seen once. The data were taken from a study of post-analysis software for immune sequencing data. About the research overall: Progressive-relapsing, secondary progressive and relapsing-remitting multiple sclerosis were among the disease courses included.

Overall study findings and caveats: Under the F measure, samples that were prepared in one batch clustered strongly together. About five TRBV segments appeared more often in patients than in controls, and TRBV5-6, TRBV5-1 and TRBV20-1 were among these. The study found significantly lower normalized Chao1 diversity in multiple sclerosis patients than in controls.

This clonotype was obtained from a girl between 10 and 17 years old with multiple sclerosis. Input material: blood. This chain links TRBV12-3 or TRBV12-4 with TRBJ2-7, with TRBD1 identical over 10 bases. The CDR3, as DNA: TGTGCCAGCAGCCCCGGGACAGGGGCCCAACCGAGCTCCTACGAGCAGTACTTC. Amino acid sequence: CASSPGTGAQPSSYEQYF.